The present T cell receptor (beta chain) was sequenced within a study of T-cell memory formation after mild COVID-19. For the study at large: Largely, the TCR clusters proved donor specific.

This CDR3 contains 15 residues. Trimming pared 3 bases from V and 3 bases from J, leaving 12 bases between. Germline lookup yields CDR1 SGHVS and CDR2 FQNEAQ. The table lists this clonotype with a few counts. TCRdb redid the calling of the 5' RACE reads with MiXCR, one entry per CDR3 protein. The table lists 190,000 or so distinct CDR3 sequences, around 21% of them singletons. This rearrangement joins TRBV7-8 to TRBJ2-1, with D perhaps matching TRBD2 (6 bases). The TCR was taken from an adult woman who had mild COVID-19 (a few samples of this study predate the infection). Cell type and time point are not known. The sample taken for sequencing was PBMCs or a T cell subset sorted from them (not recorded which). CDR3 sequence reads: CASSFGDSRYNEQFF. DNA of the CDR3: TGTGCCAGCAGCTTCGGGGACTCGCGCTACAATGAGCAGTTCTTC. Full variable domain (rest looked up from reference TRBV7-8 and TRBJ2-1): GAGVSQSPRYKVAKRGQDVALRCDPISGHVSLFWYQQALGQGPEFLTYFQNEAQLDKSGLPSDRFFAERPEGSVSTLKIQRTQQEDSAVYLCASSFGDSRYNEQFFGPGTRLTVL.